This T cell receptor (beta chain) was sequenced in a study of shared clonotypes between healthy human individuals. Into CD45RA+ naive and CD45RA-negative memory subsets, the CD4+ cells were split. With respect to this clone: Its target is not known.

General observations from the study: The sampled material consisted only of blood, and tissue repertoires are likely to differ.

Deep was the level used in running the assay. Data came from immunoSEQ multiplex PCR; TCRdb stores just in-frame clones and leaves some out. The sample lists 2,100,000 or so clones, nearly 97% occurring once. CDR3 length: 17 residues. CDR1 and CDR2 (germline): MGHDK, SYGVNS. V shed 2 bases, J shed 8 bases, and the junction held 14 bases outside the gene matches. The receptor's source is a young man in good health. J is TRBJ2-3 and V is TRBV25-1, with 9 bases that match TRBD2. The material sequenced was naive CD4+ T cells sorted from blood. Described subset: CD45RA+ positively selected. The CDR3 DNA is TGTGCCAGCAGTGAAGACCGAGTTAGCGGGGGAAAGGTTACGCAGTATTTT. Translating it yields CASSEDRVSGGKVTQYF.